At least ten counts were recorded for the clone carrying this T cell receptor (beta chain). Its target is unknown. This sample is part of a study of identical twins. A single record per CDR3 protein comes from TCRdb applying MiXCR to the 5' RACE reads. The table shows hundreds of thousands of distinct CDR3 sequences, with less than 7% occurring only once. This CDR3 is built from 14 residues. With 5 bases clipped from V and 3 bases from J, the junction kept 6 bases outside the gene matches. Study-level points and caveats: Cross-sectional statistical analysis, not tracking of the same donors, underpinned the conclusions. In cord blood, abundant beta clonotypes had fewer insertions; memory showed no trend.

The clonotype was recovered from a man between 18 and 29 years old in good health. The sequencing input was naive T cells sorted from blood. The genes are TRBV12-3 or TRBV12-4 and TRBJ2-5, with 7 bases matching TRBD1. The CDR3 DNA follows: TGTGCCAGCAGTATCACCGGGACAGAAGAGACCCAGTACTTC. Encoded protein: CASSITGTEETQYF.